A single sample gave rise to the 20 T cell receptor beta chains below, sequenced in a study of blood T cell repertoires in COVID-19. Sequenced by immunoSEQ multiplex PCR; TCRdb stores in-frame clones only, minus some. The table has 200,000 to 250,000 clones, 60% to 85% seen once. Sequenced material: peripheral blood. The receptors derive from a woman in her 70s with acute or convalescent COVID-19.

This rearrangement joins TRBV6-5 to TRBJ1-6, with 9 positions matching TRBD1. After removal of 2 bases from V and 7 bases from J, the junction contained 6 bases not matched to a gene. The CDR3 loop spans 16 amino acids. Germline V gene data show CDR1 as MNHEY and CDR2 as SVGAGI. This chain's CDR3 is CASSYPGQGSNSPLHF. The CDR3 DNA is TGTGCCAGCAGTTACCCGGGACAGGGTAGCAATTCACCCCTCCACTTT.

The chain carries TRBV10-1 and TRBJ2-2, with D perhaps matching TRBD1 (5 bases). The germline CDR1 and CDR2 sequences are WNHNN and SYGVQD (reference sequence). The V and J ends lost 5 bases and 1 base respectively, with 8 bases between them. The length of the CDR3 is 14 residues. This CDR3 is CASSKTENTGELFF. In DNA form, the CDR3 reads TGCGCCAGCAGTAAGACAGAGAACACCGGGGAGCTGTTTTTT.

The CDR3 nucleotides are TGCGCCAGCAGCTTCCTGACTCAGTACGGAGCCAATTCACCCCTCCACTTT. Residues: CASSFLTQYGANSPLHF. The chain carries TRBV5-1 and TRBJ1-6; D is uncertain. There are 17 residues in the CDR3. The germline gives CDR1 SGHRS, CDR2 YFSETQ. Deletions cut 2 bases from V and 7 bases from J, with 19 bases between.

In regard to this clone: A clone one base away is much larger, so this may be a read error. The chain employs TRBV7-6 and TRBJ2-6; D may be TRBD1 (5 bases). The V end lost 1 base, the J end lost 2 bases, and 6 bases lay between the germline ends. CDR3 length: 15 residues. CDR1 SGHVS and CDR2 FNYEAQ come from the germline V gene. CDR3 nucleotides: TGTGCCAGCAGCTTAGAGGGGACTGGGGCCAACGTCCTGACTTTC. As protein: CASSLEGTGANVLTF.

The rearrangement links TRBV11-2 to TRBJ2-1; 7 nucleotides align to TRBD1. The germline CDR1 and CDR2 sequences are SGHAT and FQNNGV. V shed 8 bases, J shed 4 bases, and the junction held 8 bases outside the gene matches. This CDR3 has 14 residues. CDR3 coding DNA: TGTGCCAGCGCCCCAGGGACAGTTTACAATGAGCAGTTCTTC. Its protein is CASAPGTVYNEQFF.

The CDR3: CASSPRLYPGYGYTF. The CDR3 DNA reads TGTGCCAGCAGCCCACGGCTCTATCCGGGCTATGGCTACACCTTC. The V and J genes are TRBV3-1 (or the pseudogene TRBV3-2) and TRBJ1-2, with unresolved D. This CDR3 has 15 residues. Germline V CDR1 and CDR2: LGHDT, YNNKEL (reference sequence). Trimming pared 4 bases from V and 4 bases from J, leaving 16 bases between.

The rearrangement joins TRBV5-5 to TRBJ2-5; 8 bases match TRBD2. CDR3 length equals 16 residues. The junction had 11 bases not matched to a gene; V was cut back by 5 bases and J by 2 bases. Per the germline V gene, CDR1 is SGHKS and CDR2 is YYEKEE (reference sequence). The CDR3 sequence: CASSLTTGGQQETQYF. CDR3 sequence (DNA): TGTGCCAGCAGTCTTACAACGGGGGGGCAGCAAGAGACCCAGTACTTC.

The chain carries TRBV11-3 and TRBJ2-5; D remains unclear. This CDR3 has 13 amino acids. Trimming left V 4 bases short and J 0 bases short, with 6 bases between. Germline V gene lookup returns CDR1 SGHNT and CDR2 YENEEA. CDR3 bases: TGTGCCAGCAGCTCTGTTTACCAAGAGACCCAGTACTTC. Protein: CASSSVYQETQYF.

This chain joins TRBV6-5 and TRBJ2-7; no definite D call. The V gene's germline CDR1 is MNHEY and CDR2 SVGAGI. Trimming left V 3 bases short and J 0 bases short, with 15 bases between. The CDR3 is 16 residues long. DNA of the CDR3: TGTGCCAGCAGTTATCCGTTCAGGAAGACCTCCTACGAGCAGTACTTC. This gives the protein CASSYPFRKTSYEQYF.

The chain carries TRBV7-8 and TRBJ1-2; a weak D match, TRBD1 (5 bases). This CDR3 spans 15 amino acids. Germline V gene sequence: CDR1 SGHVS, CDR2 FQNEAQ. V lost 1 base and J lost 2, with 11 bases in between. DNA for the CDR3: TGTGCCAGCAGCTTAGAGGGACGGGGGAACTATGGCTACACCTTC. This sequence encodes CASSLEGRGNYGYTF.

A word on this clone: A read error may account for a junction end that differs from germline. CDR3 protein: CASSASEANVLTF. DNA of the CDR3: TGTGCCAGCAGCGCGTCTGAGGCCAACGTCCTGACTTTC. The V call is TRBV7-9, the J call TRBJ2-6; D call uncertain. Per germline, CDR1 SEHNR and CDR2 FQNEAQ (reference sequence). CDR3 size: 13 residues.

Remarks on this clone: One end of the junction fails to match germline, which may point to a read error. The rearrangement links TRBV18 to TRBJ1-2; D may be TRBD1 (5 bases). Germline V CDR1 and CDR2: KGHSH, LQKENI. This CDR3 comprises 14 residues. CDR3: CASPPLTENYGYTF. The CDR3 DNA reads as TGTGCCAGCCCACCATTGACAGAGAACTATGGCTACACCTTC.

In its sample, this clone was seen many times. The chain is built from TRBV7-9 and TRBJ2-5, with 11 bases aligning to TRBD1. Germline trimming cut 5 bases from V and 5 bases from J; bases unmatched to any gene: 7. This CDR3 contains 15 residues. The germline V gene encodes CDR1 SEHNR and CDR2 FQNEAQ (reference sequence). The CDR3 loop is CASSPRTGGGETQYF. The CDR3 nucleotides read TGTGCCAGCAGCCCTCGGACAGGGGGCGGTGAGACCCAGTACTTC.

This clone turned up a few times. The chain joins TRBV19 to TRBJ2-5, with TRBD1 matching over 8 bases. The CDR3 runs 14 residues. Germline V gene lookup returns CDR1 LNHDA and CDR2 SQIVND (reference sequence). The V segment lost 3 bases and the J segment 5 bases; nucleotides outside the gene matches: 5. The CDR3 DNA is TGTGCCAGTAGTATCCTGGACAGGGTGGAGACCCAGTACTTC. It encodes CASSILDRVETQYF.

The CDR3 sequence is CASSSGGEAFF. CDR3 DNA: TGCGCCAGCAGCTCAGGCGGGGAAGCTTTCTTT. The chain recombines TRBV5-1 with TRBJ1-1; D ambiguous. Germline V gene data show CDR1 as SGHRS and CDR2 as YFSETQ. CDR3 length: 11 amino acids. The V end was cut by 3 bases, the J end by 8 bases, with 8 bases between.

The chain joins TRBV6-1 to TRBJ2-7, with D maybe TRBD1 (6 bases). Per germline, CDR1 MNHNS and CDR2 SASEGT. The CDR3 covers 15 residues. The V gene lost 2 bases and the J gene lost 5 bases, with 16 bases spanning the gap. The CDR3 protein is CASSERVGRGHEQYF. The DNA of the CDR3 is TGTGCCAGCAGTGAAAGGGTTGGCAGGGGTCACGAGCAGTACTTC.

In this sample, this clone turned up once. This sequence joins TRBV6-6 and TRBJ1-1; D call uncertain. V was cut by 5 bases and J by 4 bases, with 14 bases left in between. Per the germline V gene, CDR1 is MNHNY and CDR2 is SVGAGI (reference sequence). This CDR3 is 14 amino acids long. CDR3 protein: CASSPGGVFTEAFF. CDR3 sequence (DNA): TGTGCCAGCAGTCCGGGCGGGGTATTCACTGAAGCTTTCTTT.

V usage is TRBV5-1 and J usage is TRBJ2-5, with D possibly matching TRBD1 (5 bases). The CDR3 totals 14 residues. The germline CDR1 and CDR2 sequences are SGHRS and YFSETQ. Trimming took 0 bases from V and 2 from J, leaving 8 bases between them. The CDR3 loop reads CASSLDPGQETQYF. CDR3 in DNA: TGCGCCAGCAGCTTGGATCCAGGGCAAGAGACCCAGTACTTC. Variable domain in full (rest from reference TRBV5-1 and TRBJ2-5): KAGVTQTPRYLIKTRGQQVTLSCSPISGHRSVSWYQQTPGQGLQFLFEYFSETQRNKGNFPGRFSGRQFSNSRSEMNVSTLELGDSALYLCASSLDPGQETQYFGPGTRLLVL.

V and J are TRBV3-1 (or the pseudogene TRBV3-2) and TRBJ2-7, with TRBD1 matching over 12 bases. The trim removed 1 base at V and 4 bases at J, leaving 5 bases unmatched. From germline, CDR1 is LGHDT and CDR2 YNNKEL (reference sequence). This CDR3 is 16 amino acids long. CDR3 nucleotide sequence: TGTGCCAGCAGCCAAGGGGGACAGGGGGCGAGGTACGAGCAGTACTTC. Translating gives CASSQGGQGARYEQYF.

The chain combines TRBV6-5 with TRBJ2-5; TRBD1 matches 9 bases. The germline gives CDR1 MNHEY, CDR2 SVGAGI. With 7 bases clipped from V and 4 bases from J, the junction kept 4 bases outside the gene matches. The CDR3 covers 13 residues. This chain's CDR3 is CASNTGGGETQYF. CDR3 DNA: TGTGCCAGCAATACAGGGGGCGGAGAGACCCAGTACTTC.